This TCR beta chain was recorded in a study of blood T cell repertoires in COVID-19. Whole-study context: T cells, B-cell-depleted T cells, or PBMCs supplied cDNA or gDNA.

The CDR3 totals 14 residues. V was clipped by 5 bases and J by 5 bases; unmatched bases: 7. CDR1 and CDR2 (germline): MDHEN, SYDVKM. In the original workflow: The authors estimated nucleated cell counts from reference gene primer amplification. The assay was immunoSEQ multiplex PCR, and TCRdb's table has in-frame clones only and misses some. From that table come the V and J calls and clone size; the DNA was used to work out D and trimming. The sample records fewer than 350,000 clones, roughly 86% being singletons. This TCR was sampled from a woman between 50 and 59 years old who had recovered from COVID-19. Sequenced sample: peripheral blood. This sequence joins TRBV28 and TRBJ1-1; 8 bases align to TRBD1. CDR3 amino acids: CASSTGQGWTEAFF. The CDR3 region has the DNA TGTGCCAGCAGTACTGGACAGGGATGGACTGAAGCTTTCTTT.